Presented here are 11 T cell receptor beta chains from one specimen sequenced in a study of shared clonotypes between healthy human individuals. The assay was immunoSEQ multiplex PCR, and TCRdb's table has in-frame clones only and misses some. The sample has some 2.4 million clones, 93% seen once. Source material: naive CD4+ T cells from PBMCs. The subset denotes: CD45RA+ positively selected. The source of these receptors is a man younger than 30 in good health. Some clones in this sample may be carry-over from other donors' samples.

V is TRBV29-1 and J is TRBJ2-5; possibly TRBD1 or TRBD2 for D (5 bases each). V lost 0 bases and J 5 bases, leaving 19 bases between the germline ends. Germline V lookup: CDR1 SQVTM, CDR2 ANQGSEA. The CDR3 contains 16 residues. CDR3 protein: CSVEDVTGPRWETQYF. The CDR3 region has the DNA TGCAGCGTTGAAGATGTTACGGGACCCCGGTGGGAGACCCAGTACTTC.

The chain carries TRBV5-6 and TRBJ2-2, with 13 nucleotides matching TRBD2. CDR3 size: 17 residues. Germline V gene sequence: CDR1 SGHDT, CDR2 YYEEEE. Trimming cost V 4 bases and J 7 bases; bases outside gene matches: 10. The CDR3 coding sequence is TGTGCCAGCAGCCATGGACTAGCGGGAGCGAGGGACGGGGAGCTGTTTTTT. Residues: CASSHGLAGARDGELFF. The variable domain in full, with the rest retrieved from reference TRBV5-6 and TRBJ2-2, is DAGVTQSPTHLIKTRGQQVTLRCSPKSGHDTVSWYQQALGQGPQFIFQYYEEEERQRGNFPDRFSGHQFPNYSSELNVNALLLGDSALYLCASSHGLAGARDGELFFGEGSRLTVL.

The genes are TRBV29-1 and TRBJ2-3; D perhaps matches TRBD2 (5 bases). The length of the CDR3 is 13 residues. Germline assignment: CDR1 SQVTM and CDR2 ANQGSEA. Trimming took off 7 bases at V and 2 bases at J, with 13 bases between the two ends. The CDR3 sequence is CSAAGGSTDTQYF. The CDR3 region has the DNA TGCAGCGCCGCGGGCGGGTCCACAGATACGCAGTATTTT.

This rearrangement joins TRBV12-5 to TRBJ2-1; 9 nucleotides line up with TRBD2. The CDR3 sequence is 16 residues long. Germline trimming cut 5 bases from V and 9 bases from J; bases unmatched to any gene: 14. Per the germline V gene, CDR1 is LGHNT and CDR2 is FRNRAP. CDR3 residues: CASGPPGTSRGGEQFF. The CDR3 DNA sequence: TGTGCTAGTGGTCCCCCCGGGACTAGCAGGGGGGGTGAGCAGTTCTTC.

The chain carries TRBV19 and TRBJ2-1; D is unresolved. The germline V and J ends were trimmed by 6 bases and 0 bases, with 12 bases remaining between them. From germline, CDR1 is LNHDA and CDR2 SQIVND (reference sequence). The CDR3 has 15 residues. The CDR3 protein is CASSPGRSSYNEQFF. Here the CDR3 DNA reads TGTGCCAGTAGCCCCGGTAGGAGCTCCTACAATGAGCAGTTCTTC.

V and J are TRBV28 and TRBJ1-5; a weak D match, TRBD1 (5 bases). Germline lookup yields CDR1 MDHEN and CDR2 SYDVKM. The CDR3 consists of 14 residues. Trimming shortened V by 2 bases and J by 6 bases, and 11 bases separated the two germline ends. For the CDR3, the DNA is TGTGCCAGCAGTTTAAGTCAGGGTCGTCAGCCCCAGCATTTT. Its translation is CASSLSQGRQPQHF.

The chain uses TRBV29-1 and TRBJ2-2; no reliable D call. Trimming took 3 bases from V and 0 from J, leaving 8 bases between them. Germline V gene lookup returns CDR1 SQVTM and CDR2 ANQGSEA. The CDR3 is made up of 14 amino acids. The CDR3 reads CSVEVLANTGELFF. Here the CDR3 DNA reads TGCAGCGTTGAGGTCCTAGCGAACACCGGGGAGCTGTTTTTT.

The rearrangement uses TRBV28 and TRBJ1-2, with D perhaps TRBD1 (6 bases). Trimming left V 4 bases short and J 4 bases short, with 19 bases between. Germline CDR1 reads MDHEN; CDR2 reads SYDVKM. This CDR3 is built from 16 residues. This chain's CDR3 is CASSSSSGGHPYGYTF. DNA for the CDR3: TGTGCCAGCAGTTCGTCCAGCGGGGGGCACCCCTATGGCTACACCTTC.

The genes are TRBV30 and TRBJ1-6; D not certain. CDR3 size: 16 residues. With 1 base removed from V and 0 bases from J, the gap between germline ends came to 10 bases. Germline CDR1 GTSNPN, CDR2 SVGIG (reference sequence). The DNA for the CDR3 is TGTGCCTGGAGTGGACCGGGGAGCTCCTATAATTCACCCCTCCACTTT. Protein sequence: CAWSGPGSSYNSPLHF.

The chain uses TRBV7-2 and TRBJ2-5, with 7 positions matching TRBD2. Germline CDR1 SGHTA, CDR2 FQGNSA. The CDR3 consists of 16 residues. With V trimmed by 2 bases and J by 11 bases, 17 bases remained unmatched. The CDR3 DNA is TGTGCCAGCAGCTTATTCGGCAGGGCCTCTGCGGGGGAGCAGTACTTC. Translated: CASSLFGRASAGEQYF.

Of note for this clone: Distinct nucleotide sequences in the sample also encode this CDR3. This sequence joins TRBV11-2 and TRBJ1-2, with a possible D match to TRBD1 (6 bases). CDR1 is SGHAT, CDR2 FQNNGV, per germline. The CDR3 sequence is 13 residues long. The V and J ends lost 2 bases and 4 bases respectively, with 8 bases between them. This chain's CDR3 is CASSLRDTYGYTF. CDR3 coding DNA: TGTGCCAGCAGCTTAAGGGACACCTATGGCTACACCTTC.